Sequencing of this T cell receptor (beta chain) was carried out in a study of blood T cell repertoires in COVID-19. Study background: In each case, the material was cDNA or gDNA derived from T cells, B-cell-depleted T cells, or PBMCs.

Trimming took 4 bases from V and 0 from J; bases not matched to a gene: 8. The CDR3 has 18 amino acids. Germline V lookup: CDR1 WNHNN, CDR2 SYGVQD (reference sequence). This clone came up a few times. Authors' processing steps: How many nucleated cells were present was estimated from reference gene primer amplification. Profiling relied on immunoSEQ multiplex PCR, and the TCRdb table lists in-frame clones only, not all of them. V and J calls and clone size come straight from that table; D and trimming were deduced from the DNA. The table shows 150,000 to 190,000 clones, with around 84% occurring only once. Cohort allocation depended upon clinical history that participants reported. Two negative PCRs, clearance, or symptom resolution had been documented for recovered Cohort 3 donors.

The chain couples TRBV10-1 to TRBJ2-2, with 10 bases lining up with TRBD1. Sequencing used PBMCs or T cells enriched from blood (not recorded which). The source of this sequence is a man aged 45-65 years who had recovered from COVID-19. The CDR3: CASSGKTGGESNTGELFF. The CDR3 coding sequence is TGCGCCAGCAGTGGAAAGACAGGGGGCGAATCGAACACCGGGGAGCTGTTTTTT.